This TCR beta chain was captured by sequencing in a study of cytomegalovirus exposure and HLA in healthy donors. Across the study: Earlier, 117 million unique TCR beta sequences were recovered from about 200 million T cells by an analysis. Study outcomes and limitations: Presence/absence results assume similar sequencing depth per donor, which may not hold. Only CMV serostatus was available as immune exposure information.

V shed 0 bases and J shed 1 base, with 11 bases lying between them. The CDR3 consists of 16 residues. Germline V gene lookup returns CDR1 SGDLS and CDR2 YYNGEE. Comments on this clone: Its target is not known.

There were likely unrecorded immune exposures, though donors were nominally healthy when sampled. The primer mix had 60 Vbeta and 13 Jbeta primers. Profiled with immunoSEQ multiplex PCR; TCRdb holds only in-frame clones, not every one. Counted here are tens of thousands of clones, about 76% occurring once; the ten biggest clones make up under 6.5%. The clonotype originates from a man aged 45 to 65 in good health and CMV-seronegative. This chain joins TRBV9 and TRBJ2-4; D not certain. The source material was PBMCs. The DNA for the CDR3 is TGTGCCAGCAGCGTAGAGCCCTCCAAGGCCAAAAACATTCAGTACTTC. Amino acid sequence: CASSVEPSKAKNIQYF.